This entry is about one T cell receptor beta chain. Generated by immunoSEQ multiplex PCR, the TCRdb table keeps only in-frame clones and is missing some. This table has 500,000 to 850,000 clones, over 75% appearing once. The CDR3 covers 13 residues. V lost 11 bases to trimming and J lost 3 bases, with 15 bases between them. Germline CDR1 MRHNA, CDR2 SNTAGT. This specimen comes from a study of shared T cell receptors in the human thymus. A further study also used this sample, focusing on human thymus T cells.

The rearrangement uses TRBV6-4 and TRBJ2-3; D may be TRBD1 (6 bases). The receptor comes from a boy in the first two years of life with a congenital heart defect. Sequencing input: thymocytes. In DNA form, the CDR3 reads TGTGCCGCTCGGGACAACCAAACAGATACGCAGTATTTT. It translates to CAARDNQTDTQYF.